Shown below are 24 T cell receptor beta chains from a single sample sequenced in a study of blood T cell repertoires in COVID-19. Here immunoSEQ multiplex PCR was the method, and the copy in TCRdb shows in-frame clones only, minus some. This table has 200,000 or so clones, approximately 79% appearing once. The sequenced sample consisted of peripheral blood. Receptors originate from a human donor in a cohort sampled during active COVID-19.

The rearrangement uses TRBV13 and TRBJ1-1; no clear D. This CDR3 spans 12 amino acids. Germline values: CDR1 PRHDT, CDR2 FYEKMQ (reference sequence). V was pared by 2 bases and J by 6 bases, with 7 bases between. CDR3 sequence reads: CASSLRGAEAFF. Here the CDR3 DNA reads TGTGCCAGCAGCTTACGAGGTGCTGAAGCTTTCTTT. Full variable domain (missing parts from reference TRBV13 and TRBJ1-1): AAGVIQSPRHLIKEKRETATLKCYPIPRHDTVYWYQQGPGQDPQFLISFYEKMQSDKGSIPDRFSAQQFSDYHSELNMSSLELGDSALYFCASSLRGAEAFFGQGTRLTVV.

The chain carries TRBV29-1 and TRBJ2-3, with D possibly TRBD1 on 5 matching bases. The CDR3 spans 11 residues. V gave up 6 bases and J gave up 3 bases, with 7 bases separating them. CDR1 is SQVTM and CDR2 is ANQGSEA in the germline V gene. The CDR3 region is CSVRGTDTQYF. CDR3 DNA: TGCAGCGTAAGGGGAACAGATACGCAGTATTTT.

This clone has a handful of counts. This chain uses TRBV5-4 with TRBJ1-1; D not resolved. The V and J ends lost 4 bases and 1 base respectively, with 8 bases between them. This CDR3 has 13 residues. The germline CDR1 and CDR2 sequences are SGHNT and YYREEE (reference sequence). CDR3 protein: CASSPTPNTEAFF. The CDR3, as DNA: TGTGCCAGCAGCCCGACACCGAACACTGAAGCTTTCTTT.

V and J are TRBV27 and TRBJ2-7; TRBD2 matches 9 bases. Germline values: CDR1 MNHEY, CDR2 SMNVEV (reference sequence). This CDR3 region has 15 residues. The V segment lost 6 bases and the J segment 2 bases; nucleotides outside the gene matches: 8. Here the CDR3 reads CASRLAGGGAYEQYF. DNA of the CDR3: TGTGCCAGCAGACTAGCGGGCGGGGGGGCCTACGAGCAGTACTTC.

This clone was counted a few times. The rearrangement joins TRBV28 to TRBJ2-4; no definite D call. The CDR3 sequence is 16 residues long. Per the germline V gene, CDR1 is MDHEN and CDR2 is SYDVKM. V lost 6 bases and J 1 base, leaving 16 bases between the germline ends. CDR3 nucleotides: TGTGCCAGCAGCTTCGCACAGTTGATTGCCAAAAACATTCAGTACTTC. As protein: CASSFAQLIAKNIQYF.

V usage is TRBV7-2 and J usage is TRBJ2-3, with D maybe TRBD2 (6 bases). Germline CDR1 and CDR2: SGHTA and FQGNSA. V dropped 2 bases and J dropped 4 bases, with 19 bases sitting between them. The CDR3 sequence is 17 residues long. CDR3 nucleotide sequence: TGTGCCAGCAGCTTAAGGGACTGGGAGACGGCCGCAGATACGCAGTATTTT. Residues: CASSLRDWETAADTQYF.

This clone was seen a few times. CDR3 nucleotides: TGTGCCAGCAGCCAAGAAGGAGGGAAGCCCCAGCATTTT. This sequence encodes CASSQEGGKPQHF. The J gene is TRBJ1-5, the V gene TRBV4-2; D uncertain. The CDR3 has 13 amino acids. CDR1 and CDR2 from the germline V gene are LGHNA and YNFKEQ. Trimming shortened V by 0 bases and J by 8 bases, and 8 bases separated the two germline ends.

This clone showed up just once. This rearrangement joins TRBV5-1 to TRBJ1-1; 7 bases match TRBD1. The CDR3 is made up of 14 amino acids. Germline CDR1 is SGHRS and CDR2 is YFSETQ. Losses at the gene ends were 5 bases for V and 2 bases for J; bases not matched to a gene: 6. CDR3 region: CASRGGGPNTEAFF. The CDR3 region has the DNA TGCGCCAGCAGAGGAGGGGGCCCTAACACTGAAGCTTTCTTT.

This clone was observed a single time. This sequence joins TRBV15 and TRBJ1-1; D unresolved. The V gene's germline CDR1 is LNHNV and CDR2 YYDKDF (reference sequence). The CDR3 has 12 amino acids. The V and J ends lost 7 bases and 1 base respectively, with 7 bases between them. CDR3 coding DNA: TGTGCCACCACCTCCGGGAACACTGAAGCTTTCTTT. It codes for CATTSGNTEAFF.

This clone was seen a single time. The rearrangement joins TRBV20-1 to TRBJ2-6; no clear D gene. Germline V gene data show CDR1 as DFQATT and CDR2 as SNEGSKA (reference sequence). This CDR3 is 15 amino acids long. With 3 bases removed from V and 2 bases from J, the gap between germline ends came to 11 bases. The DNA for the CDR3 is TGCAGTGCTAGTCACCAGCGACCTGGGGCCAACGTCCTGACTTTC. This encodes CSASHQRPGANVLTF.

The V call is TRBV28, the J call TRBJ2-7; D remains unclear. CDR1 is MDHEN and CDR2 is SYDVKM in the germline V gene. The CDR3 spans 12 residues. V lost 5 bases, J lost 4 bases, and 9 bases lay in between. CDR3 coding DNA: TGTGCCAGCAGTCCCAGGCGATACGAGCAGTACTTC. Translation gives CASSPRRYEQYF.

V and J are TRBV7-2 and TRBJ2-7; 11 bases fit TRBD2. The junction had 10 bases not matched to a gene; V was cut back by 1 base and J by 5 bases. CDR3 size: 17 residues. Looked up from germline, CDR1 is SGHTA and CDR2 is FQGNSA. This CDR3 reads CASSLDQLAGESHEQYF. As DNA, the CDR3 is TGTGCCAGCAGCTTAGATCAACTAGCGGGAGAGTCCCACGAGCAGTACTTC.

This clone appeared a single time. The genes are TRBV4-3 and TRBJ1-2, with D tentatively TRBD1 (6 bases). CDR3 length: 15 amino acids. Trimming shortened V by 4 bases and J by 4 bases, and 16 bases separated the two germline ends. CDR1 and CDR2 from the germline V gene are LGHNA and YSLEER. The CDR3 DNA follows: TGCGCCAGCAGCCCATACAGGGTCGGCGGCTATGGCTACACCTTC. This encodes CASSPYRVGGYGYTF.

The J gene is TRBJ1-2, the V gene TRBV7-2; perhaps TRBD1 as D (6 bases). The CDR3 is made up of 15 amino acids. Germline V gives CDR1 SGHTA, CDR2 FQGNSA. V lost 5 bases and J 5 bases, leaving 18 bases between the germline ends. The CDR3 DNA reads TGTGCCAGCAGCCTCCGGACAGAACTTTGGTATGGCTACACCTTC. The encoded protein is CASSLRTELWYGYTF.

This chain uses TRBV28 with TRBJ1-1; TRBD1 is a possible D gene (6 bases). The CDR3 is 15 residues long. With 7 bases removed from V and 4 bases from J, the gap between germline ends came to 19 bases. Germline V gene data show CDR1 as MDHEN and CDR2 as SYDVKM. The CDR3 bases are TGTGCCAGCACCAAACCGGGGGGCTGGGGCACTGAAGCTTTCTTT. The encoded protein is CASTKPGGWGTEAFF.

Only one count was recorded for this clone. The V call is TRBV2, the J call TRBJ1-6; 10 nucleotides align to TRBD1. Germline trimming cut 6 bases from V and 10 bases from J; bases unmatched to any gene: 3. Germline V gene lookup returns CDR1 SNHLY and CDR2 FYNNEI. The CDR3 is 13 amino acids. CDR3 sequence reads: CASRWDRGSPLHF. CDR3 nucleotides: TGTGCCAGCAGGTGGGACAGGGGCTCACCCCTCCACTTT.

CDR3 sequence reads: CASSATPRGPTDTQYF. The CDR3 nucleotides are TGTGCCAGCAGCGCGACCCCCAGGGGGCCCACAGATACGCAGTATTTT. This sequence joins TRBV9 and TRBJ2-3; 8 bases fit TRBD1. The CDR3 length is 16 residues. V trimming: 3 bases; J trimming: 2 bases; junction bases outside the gene matches: 8. Germline CDR1 reads SGDLS; CDR2 reads YYNGEE.

The CDR3 nucleotides are TGTGCCAGCAGGTTGCTCGGGACCTACGAGCAGTACTTC. This gives the protein CASRLLGTYEQYF. The chain couples TRBV6-5 to TRBJ2-7, with a weak D call TRBD2 (5 bases). V was trimmed by 6 bases and J by 2 bases, leaving 11 bases between them. The CDR3 contains 13 residues. The V gene's germline CDR1 is MNHEY and CDR2 SVGAGI.

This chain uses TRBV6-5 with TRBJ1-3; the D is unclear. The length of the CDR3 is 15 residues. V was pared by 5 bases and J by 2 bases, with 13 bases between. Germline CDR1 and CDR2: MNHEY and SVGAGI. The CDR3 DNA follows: TGTGCCAGCAGTCGACGACAAGCCGCTGGAAACACCATATATTTT. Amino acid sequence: CASSRRQAAGNTIYF.

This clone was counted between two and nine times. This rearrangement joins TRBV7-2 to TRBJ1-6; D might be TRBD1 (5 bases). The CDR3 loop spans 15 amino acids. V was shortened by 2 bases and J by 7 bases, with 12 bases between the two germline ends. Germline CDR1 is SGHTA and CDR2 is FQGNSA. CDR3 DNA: TGTGCCAGCAGCTTATCGCGACAGTTGAATTCACCCCTCCACTTT. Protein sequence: CASSLSRQLNSPLHF.

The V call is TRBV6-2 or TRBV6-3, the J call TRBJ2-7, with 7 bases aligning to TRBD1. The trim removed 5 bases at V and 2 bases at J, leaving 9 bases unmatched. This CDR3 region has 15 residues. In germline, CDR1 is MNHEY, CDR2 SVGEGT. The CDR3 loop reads CASSPAMTGPYEQYF. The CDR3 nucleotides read TGTGCCAGCAGTCCGGCGATGACAGGGCCCTACGAGCAGTACTTC.

CDR3 region: CASSLKGLGTGELFF. DNA of the CDR3: TGTGCCAGCAGCTTAAAGGGGCTGGGCACCGGGGAGCTGTTTTTT. The chain is built from TRBV7-6 and TRBJ2-2, with a tentative D call TRBD1 (5 bases). CDR1 and CDR2 (germline): SGHVS, FNYEAQ. The CDR3 extends over 15 amino acids. V was pared by 2 bases and J by 4 bases, with 11 bases between.

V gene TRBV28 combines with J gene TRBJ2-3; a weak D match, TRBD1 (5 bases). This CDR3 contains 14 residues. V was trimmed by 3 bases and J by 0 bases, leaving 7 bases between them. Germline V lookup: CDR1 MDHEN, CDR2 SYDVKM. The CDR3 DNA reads TGTGCCAGCAGTTTTCAGGGTAGCACAGATACGCAGTATTTT. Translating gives CASSFQGSTDTQYF.

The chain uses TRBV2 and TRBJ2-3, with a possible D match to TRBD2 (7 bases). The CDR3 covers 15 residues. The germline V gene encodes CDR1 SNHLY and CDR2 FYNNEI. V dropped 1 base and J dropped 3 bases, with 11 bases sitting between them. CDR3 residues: CASSEEGEGTDTQYF. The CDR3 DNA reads TGTGCCAGCAGTGAAGAGGGGGAGGGAACAGATACGCAGTATTTT.